This T cell receptor (beta chain) came from a study of radiotherapy plus CTLA-4 blockade in lung cancer. CDR1 is GTSNPN and CDR2 is SVGIG in the germline V gene (reference sequence). V lost 8 bases and J lost 5; bases outside the gene matches: 15. There are 15 residues in the CDR3. Produced via immunoSEQ multiplex PCR; TCRdb's table is partial and in-frame only. The repertoire includes 130,000 or so clones, around 90% of them detected once, and 6.9% sits in the top ten. Study-wide findings and caveats: An expansion of tumor-derived TCR clones occurred in blood after radiotherapy plus ipilimumab.

Comment on this clone: Its antigen is unknown.

Sequences were derived from peripheral blood, sampled from a patient treated with radiotherapy plus ipilimumab. The gene calls are TRBV30 and TRBJ1-2; 9 bases agree with TRBD1. This TCR derives from a human donor with non-small cell lung cancer that progressed on radiotherapy plus ipilimumab. The CDR3 spells CAREGWTGAKYGYTF. CDR3 nucleotides: TGTGCCCGGGAAGGGTGGACAGGGGCCAAATATGGCTACACCTTC. Looking up the rest from reference TRBV30 and TRBJ1-2 gives the full variable domain: SQTIHQWPATLVQPVGSPLSLECTVEGTSNPNLYWYRQAAGRGLQLLFYSVGIGQISSEVPQNLSASRPQDRQFILSSKKLLLSDSGFYLCAREGWTGAKYGYTFGSGTRLTVV.